The present T cell receptor beta chain was sequenced within a study of CD8+CD57+ T cells in acquired aplastic anemia. In the study overall: The sorted CD4+ and CD8+ cells yielded an average about 3.3 ug of DNA. Overall study results and limits: For CD8+ Simpson's diversity, patients and controls showed no significant difference.

On this clonotype: Its specificity is not known.

Sequencing was done on patients that had shown CD8+CD57+ cell expansion by flow cytometry. Every one of the patients had aplastic anemia (severe, acquired). At the time of blood sampling, patients had not yet received any therapy. This CDR3 is built from 15 residues. Trimming stripped 0 bases from V and 4 bases from J, with 13 bases between. The germline CDR1 and CDR2 sequences are LNHNV and YYDKDF (reference sequence). The use of genomic DNA as template underpinned the TCR beta VDJ and CDR3 profiling. TCRdb used MiXCR to reprocess the reads, holding one entry per CDR3 protein. The sample holds about 180,000 distinct CDR3 sequences, around 63% seen once.

The sample comprised sorted CD4+, CD8+, or CD8+CD57+ T cells (not recorded which) from PBMCs. The gene calls are TRBV15 and TRBJ2-7, with D perhaps matching TRBD2 (5 bases). The TCR originated in a human donor with aplastic anemia. The CDR3 sequence is CATSRDEGLVYEQYF. Written as DNA, the CDR3 is TGTGCCACCAGCAGAGATGAGGGATTGGTATACGAGCAGTACTTC.